This T cell receptor (beta chain) was obtained from a study of technical replicates of blood from several donors. Generated by immunoSEQ multiplex PCR, the TCRdb table keeps only in-frame clones and is missing some. The table includes tens of thousands of clones, around 93% detected once. The CDR3 loop spans 15 amino acids. Losses at the gene ends were 3 bases for V and 0 bases for J; bases not matched to a gene: 5. CDR1 and CDR2 (germline): SGDLS, YYNGEE. Material for sequencing was T cells isolated from PBMCs. V is TRBV9 and J is TRBJ1-1; 7 nucleotides match TRBD1. This TCR was sampled from a human donor in good health. The CDR3 DNA reads TGTGCCAGCAGCGCTGAGGGGGCCCTGAACACTGAAGCTTTCTTT. Translated: CASSAEGALNTEAFF.